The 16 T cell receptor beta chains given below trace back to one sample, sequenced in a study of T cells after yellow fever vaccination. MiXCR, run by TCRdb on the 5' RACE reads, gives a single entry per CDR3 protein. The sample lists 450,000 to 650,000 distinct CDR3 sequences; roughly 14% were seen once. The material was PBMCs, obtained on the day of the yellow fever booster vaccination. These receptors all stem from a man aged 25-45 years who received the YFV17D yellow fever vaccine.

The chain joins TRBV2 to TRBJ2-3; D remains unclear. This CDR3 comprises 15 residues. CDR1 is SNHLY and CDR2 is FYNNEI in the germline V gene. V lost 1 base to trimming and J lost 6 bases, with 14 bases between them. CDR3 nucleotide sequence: TGTGCCAGCAGTGAAGAGGTGGCAAGGGCGGATACGCAGTATTTT. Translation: CASSEEVARADTQYF.

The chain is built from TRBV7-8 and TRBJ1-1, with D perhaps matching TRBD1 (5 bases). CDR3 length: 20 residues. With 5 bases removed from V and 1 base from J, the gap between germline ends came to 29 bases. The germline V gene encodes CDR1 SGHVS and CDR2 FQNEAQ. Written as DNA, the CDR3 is TGTGCCAGCAGCCCGTTGGCGCGGGTCACGGGGCGCGGGGGGAACACTGAAGCTTTCTTT. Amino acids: CASSPLARVTGRGGNTEAFF.

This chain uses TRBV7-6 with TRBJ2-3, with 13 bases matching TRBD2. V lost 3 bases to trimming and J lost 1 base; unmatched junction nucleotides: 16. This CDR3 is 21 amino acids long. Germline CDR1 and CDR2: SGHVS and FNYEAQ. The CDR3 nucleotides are TGTGCCAGCAGCTTCCCGCCGGTACCGGGACTAGCGGGATCCGGCACAGATACGCAGTATTTT. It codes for CASSFPPVPGLAGSGTDTQYF.

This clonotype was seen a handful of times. The CDR3 here is CASSLEIYGYTF. The CDR3 nucleotides read TGTGCCAGCAGTCTCGAGATCTATGGCTACACCTTC. The rearrangement links TRBV28 to TRBJ1-2; D call uncertain. The CDR3 contains 12 residues. The V gene lost 5 bases and the J gene lost 4 bases, with 8 bases spanning the gap. Germline V gives CDR1 MDHEN, CDR2 SYDVKM.

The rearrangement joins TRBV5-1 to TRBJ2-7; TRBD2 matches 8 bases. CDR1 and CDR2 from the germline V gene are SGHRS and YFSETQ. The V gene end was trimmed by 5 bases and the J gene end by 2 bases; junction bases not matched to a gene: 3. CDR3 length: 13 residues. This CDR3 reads CASRRREAYEQYF. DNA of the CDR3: TGCGCCAGCAGAAGGCGGGAGGCCTACGAGCAGTACTTC.

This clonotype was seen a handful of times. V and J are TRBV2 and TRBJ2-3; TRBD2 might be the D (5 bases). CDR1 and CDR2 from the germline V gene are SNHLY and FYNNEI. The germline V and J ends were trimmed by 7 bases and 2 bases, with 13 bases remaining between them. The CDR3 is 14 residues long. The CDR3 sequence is CASTRERHTDTQYF. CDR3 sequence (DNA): TGTGCCAGCACAAGGGAGCGACACACAGATACGCAGTATTTT.

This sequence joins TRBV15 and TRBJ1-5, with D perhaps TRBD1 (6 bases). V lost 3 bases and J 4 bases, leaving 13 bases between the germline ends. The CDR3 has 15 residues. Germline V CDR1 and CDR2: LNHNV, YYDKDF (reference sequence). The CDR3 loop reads CATSSSQGVNQPQHF. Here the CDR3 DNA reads TGTGCCACCAGCAGTTCACAGGGAGTAAATCAGCCCCAGCATTTT.

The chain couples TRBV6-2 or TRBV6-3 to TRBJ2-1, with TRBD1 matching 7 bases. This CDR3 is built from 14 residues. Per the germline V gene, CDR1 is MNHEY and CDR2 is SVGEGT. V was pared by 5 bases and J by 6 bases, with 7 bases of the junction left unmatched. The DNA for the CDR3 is TGTGCCAGCAGTGTACCGGGACAGACCAATGAGCAGTTCTTC. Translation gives CASSVPGQTNEQFF.

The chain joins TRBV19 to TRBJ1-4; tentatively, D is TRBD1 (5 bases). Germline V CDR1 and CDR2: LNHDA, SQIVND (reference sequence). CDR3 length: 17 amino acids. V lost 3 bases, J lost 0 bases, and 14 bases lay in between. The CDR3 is CASSMRAGTATNEKLFF. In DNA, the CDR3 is TGTGCCAGTAGTATGAGGGCGGGGACTGCAACTAATGAAAAACTGTTTTTT.

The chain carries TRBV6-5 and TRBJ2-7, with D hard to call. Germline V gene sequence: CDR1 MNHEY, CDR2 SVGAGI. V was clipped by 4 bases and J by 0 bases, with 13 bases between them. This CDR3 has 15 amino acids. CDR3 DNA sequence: TGTGCCAGCAGTTCCTCCAGTACACCCTCCTACGAGCAGTACTTC. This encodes CASSSSSTPSYEQYF.

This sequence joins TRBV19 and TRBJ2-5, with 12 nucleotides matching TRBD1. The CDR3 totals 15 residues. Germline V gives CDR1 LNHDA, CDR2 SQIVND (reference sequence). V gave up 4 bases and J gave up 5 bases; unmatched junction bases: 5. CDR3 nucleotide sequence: TGTGCCAGTAGTACCGGGACAGGGGGCCGTGAGACCCAGTACTTC. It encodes CASSTGTGGRETQYF. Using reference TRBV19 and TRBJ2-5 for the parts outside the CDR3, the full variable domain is DGGITQSPKYLFRKEGQNVTLSCEQNLNHDAMYWYRQDPGQGLRLIYYSQIVNDFQKGDIAEGYSVSREKKESFPLTVTSAQKNPTAFYLCASSTGTGGRETQYFGPGTRLLVL.

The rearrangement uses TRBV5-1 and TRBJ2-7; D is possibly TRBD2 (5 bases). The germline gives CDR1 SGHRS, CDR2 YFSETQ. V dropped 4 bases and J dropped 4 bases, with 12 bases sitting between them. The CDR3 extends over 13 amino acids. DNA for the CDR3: TGCGCCAGCAGCGCGGACTCTGGTTACGAGCAGTACTTC. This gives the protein CASSADSGYEQYF.

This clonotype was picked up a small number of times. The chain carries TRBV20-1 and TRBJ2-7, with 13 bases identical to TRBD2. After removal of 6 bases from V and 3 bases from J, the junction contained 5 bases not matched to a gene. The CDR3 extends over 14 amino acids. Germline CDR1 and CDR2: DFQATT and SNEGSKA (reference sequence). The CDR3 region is CSARTSGRNYEQYF. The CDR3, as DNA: TGCAGTGCCCGGACTAGCGGGAGAAACTACGAGCAGTACTTC.

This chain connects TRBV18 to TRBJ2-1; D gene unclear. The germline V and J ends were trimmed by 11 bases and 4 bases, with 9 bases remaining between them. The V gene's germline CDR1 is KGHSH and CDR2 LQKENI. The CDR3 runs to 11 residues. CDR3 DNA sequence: TGTGCCTCCGCCAATTACAATGAGCAGTTCTTC. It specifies CASANYNEQFF. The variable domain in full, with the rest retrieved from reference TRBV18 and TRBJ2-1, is NAGVMQNPRHLVRRRGQEARLRCSPMKGHSHVYWYRQLPEEGLKFMVYLQKENIIDESGMPKERFSAEFPKEGPSILRIQQVVRGDSAAYFCASANYNEQFFGPGTRLTVL.

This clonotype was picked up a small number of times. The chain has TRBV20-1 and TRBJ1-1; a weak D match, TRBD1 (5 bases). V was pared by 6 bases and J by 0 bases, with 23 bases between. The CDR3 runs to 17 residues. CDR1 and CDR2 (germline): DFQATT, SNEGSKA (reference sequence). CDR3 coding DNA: TGCAGTGCCGCAAAACCACGGGGGGGGAGCATGAACACTGAAGCTTTCTTT. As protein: CSAAKPRGGSMNTEAFF.

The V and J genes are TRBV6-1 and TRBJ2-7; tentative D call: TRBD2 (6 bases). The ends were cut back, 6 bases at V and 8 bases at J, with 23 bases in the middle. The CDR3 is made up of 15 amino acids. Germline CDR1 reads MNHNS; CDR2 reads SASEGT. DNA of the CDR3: TGTGCCAGCAGCGGAGGGGCCAGCGCAGCCTCGAAGCAGTACTTC. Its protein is CASSGGASAASKQYF.